Ten or more counts support the clone carrying this T cell receptor (beta chain). The protocol attached unique molecular identifiers to individual cDNA molecules. TCRdb reprocessed the 5' RACE reads via MiXCR and lists one record per CDR3 protein. Altogether around 63,000 distinct CDR3 sequences are present, approximately 6.1% being singletons, with the ten largest covering around 3.5%. These data originate in a study of early T cells in non-severe SARS-CoV-2 infection. Study at large: Whole-blood bulk RNA, unsorted, was sequenced, and chains were unpaired.

Trimming took 4 bases from V and 8 from J; bases not matched to a gene: 2. Germline V gene data show CDR1 as DFQATT and CDR2 as SNEGSKA (reference sequence). The CDR3 is made up of 13 amino acids. The TCR originated in an adult who was a healthcare worker with PCR-confirmed SARS-CoV-2 infection or an uninfected control (not recorded which). This chain connects TRBV20-1 to TRBJ1-6; 10 positions agree with TRBD1. The specimen was whole blood, collected at baseline. The CDR3 DNA sequence: TGCAGTGCTAAAGGGACAGGGGATTCACCCCTCCACTTT. Protein sequence: CSAKGTGDSPLHF.